This record covers a single T cell receptor (beta chain). Its antigen remains unknown. The CDR3 end falls 3 residues outside the read, so it is completed with the germline J gene. The record originates from a study of T cells in women clearing cervical HPV infection. General study results and limits: It is unknown whether associations predate infection; no effector/memory or HPV-specific sorting. Cases carried less TRBV6-7 than controls: about 0.1% versus 0.15%. CIN3+ cases had significantly higher TCR richness than controls; evenness did not differ.

HPV was found by MY09/MY11 PCR and dot-blot genotyping. Profiled with immunoSEQ multiplex PCR; TCRdb holds only in-frame clones, not every one. This sample contains roughly 47,000 clones. The germline V and J ends were trimmed by 3 bases and 9 bases, with 20 bases remaining between them. Per the germline V gene, CDR1 is LNHDA and CDR2 is SQIVND (reference sequence). The CDR3 has 16 residues. The chain combines TRBV19 with TRBJ2-2; D could derive from TRBD1 or TRBD2 (6 bases each). This TCR came from a woman between 18 and 70 years old with a cervical HPV16 infection that either progressed to CIN3+ or cleared (not recorded which). The sample taken for sequencing was blood buffy coat. CDR3 DNA (partial): TGTGCCAGTAGTATCCCGCAGGGGAGCGCGGGAAGGGAG. Protein product: CASSIPQGSAGRE. The CDR3 as a whole reads CASSIPQGSAGRELFF. Using reference TRBV19 and TRBJ2-2 for the parts outside the CDR3, the full variable domain is DGGITQSPKYLFRKEGQNVTLSCEQNLNHDAMYWYRQDPGQGLRLIYYSQIVNDFQKGDIAEGYSVSREKKESFPLTVTSAQKNPTAFYLCASSIPQGSAGRELFFGEGSRLTVL.